This is a list of T cell receptor beta chains from one sample in a study of blood T cell repertoires in COVID-19. The protocol was immunoSEQ multiplex PCR, while the TCRdb copy is restricted to in-frame clones and leaves out a portion. The profile covers approximately 300,000 clones, with around 92% appearing a single time and approximately 6.5% taken by the ten largest. The sequenced material came from peripheral blood. The receptors stem from a man in his late teens or twenties who had recovered from COVID-19. Each CDR3 is given with its conserved first and last residue. The order of the fields is clone size, D gene, J gene, V gene, CDR3 length, CDR3 protein, CDR3 DNA. A D gene is named only where the DNA matches it firmly. Size values are once, few and many counts, or a class for expanded clones, and some rows have none.

few,TRBD1,TRBJ1-6,TRBV11-2,15,CASSWGQGQNSPLHF,TGTGCCAGCAGCTGGGGACAGGGGCAAAATTCACCCCTCCACTTT
-,TRBD2,TRBJ2-5,TRBV5-1,14,CASSLMAGEETQYF,TGCGCCAGCAGCTTGATGGCGGGGGAAGAGACCCAGTACTTC
once,TRBD1,TRBJ1-2,TRBV4-2,14,CASSQTGGTYGYTF,TGTGCCAGCAGCCAAACAGGGGGCACCTATGGCTACACCTTC
-,-,TRBJ1-1,TRBV19,14,CASSTPYLHTEAFF,TGTGCCAGTAGTACCCCATACTTACACACTGAAGCTTTCTTT
-,TRBD1,TRBJ2-4,TRBV29-1,12,CSVGQGQNIQYF,TGCAGCGTGGGACAGGGGCAAAACATTCAGTACTTC
-,-,TRBJ1-1,TRBV7-3,12,CASGQQGTEAFF,TGTGCCAGCGGACAACAGGGCACTGAAGCTTTCTTT
-,-,TRBJ1-2,TRBV29-1,14,CSVEEGATVGRYTF,TGCAGCGTTGAAGAAGGGGCAACCGTCGGCCGCTACACCTTC
few,-,TRBJ2-1,TRBV24-1,9,CAPPVKQFF,TGTGCCCCCCCAGTCAAGCAGTTCTTC
-,TRBD1,TRBJ1-1,TRBV19,15,CASSRLQGGNAEAFF,TGTGCCAGTAGTCGACTACAGGGGGGGAATGCTGAAGCTTTCTTT
-,-,TRBJ1-3,TRBV30,14,CAWNRGGQGNTIYF,TGTGCCTGGAATAGGGGGGGGCAGGGAAACACCATATATTTT
-,TRBD2,TRBJ2-3,TRBV7-2,16,CASSPVAGGLWDTQYF,TGTGCCAGCAGCCCTGTAGCGGGGGGGCTCTGGGATACGCAGTATTTT
-,TRBD1,TRBJ1-1,TRBV30,13,CAWWGQITTEAFF,TGTGCCTGGTGGGGACAGATAACGACTGAAGCTTTCTTT
-,TRBD1,TRBJ2-7,TRBV6-5,13,CASLLTGTYEQYF,TGTGCCAGCTTATTGACAGGGACCTACGAGCAGTACTTC
-,-,TRBJ2-3,TRBV9,15,CASSVAGSGTDTQYF,TGTGCCAGCAGCGTAGCGGGGTCGGGCACAGATACGCAGTATTTT
-,-,TRBJ2-7,TRBV19,13,CASSPQTGGEQYF,TGTGCCAGTAGTCCCCAAACGGGCGGGGAGCAGTACTTC
-,-,TRBJ2-2,TRBV12-3/TRBV12-4,13,CASSYRSTGELFF,TGTGCCAGCAGTTACAGGTCTACCGGGGAGCTGTTTTTT
-,TRBD1,TRBJ1-1,TRBV12-5,14,CASGLQGRSTEAFF,TGTGCTAGTGGTTTACAGGGGCGGAGCACTGAAGCTTTCTTT
-,-,TRBJ2-1,TRBV6-6,11,CASGGGNEQFF,TGTGCCAGTGGAGGTGGTAATGAGCAGTTCTTC
-,-,TRBJ1-2,TRBV10-2,13,CASSESTGYGYTF,TGCGCCAGCAGTGAGTCGACAGGCTATGGCTACACCTTC
-,TRBD1,TRBJ1-2,TRBV11-3,16,CASSPRGDRANYGYTF,TGTGCCAGCAGCCCCCGCGGGGACAGAGCTAACTATGGCTACACCTTC
-,-,TRBJ2-7,TRBV19,15,CASSTRMGAAYEQYF,TGTGCCAGTAGTACCAGAATGGGGGCTGCCTACGAGCAGTACTTC
once,TRBD2,TRBJ2-1,TRBV6-8,15,CASSPSSGSYNEQFF,TGTGCCAGCAGCCCATCTAGCGGGAGCTACAATGAGCAGTTCTTC
-,TRBD1,TRBJ2-1,TRBV7-9,14,CASTTGGSYNEQFF,TGTGCCAGCACCACAGGGGGCTCCTACAATGAGCAGTTCTTC
-,-,TRBJ2-3,TRBV5-1,15,CASTFQGLGTDTQYF,TGCGCCAGCACCTTCCAGGGGTTAGGCACAGATACGCAGTATTTT
-,TRBD2,TRBJ2-7,TRBV2,15,CASSEGSAGQYEQYF,TGTGCCAGCAGTGAGGGCTCAGCGGGGCAGTACGAGCAGTACTTC
-,TRBD2,TRBJ2-1,TRBV30,15,CAWSPRTSGRREQFF,TGTGCCTGGAGTCCCCGGACTAGCGGGAGAAGGGAGCAGTTCTTC
-,-,TRBJ1-6,TRBV2,15,CASSEAQGGNSPLHF,TGTGCCAGCAGTGAAGCACAGGGTGGTAATTCACCCCTCCACTTT
-,-,TRBJ1-4,TRBV7-8,15,CASSLVGAANEKLFF,TGTGCCAGCAGCTTAGTAGGGGCGGCTAATGAAAAACTGTTTTTT
-,TRBD1,TRBJ1-5,TRBV19,15,CASSMGTGGSQPQHF,TGTGCCAGTAGTATGGGGACAGGGGGAAGTCAGCCCCAGCATTTT
-,TRBD2,TRBJ2-1,TRBV2,15,CASSDGLAGGGEQFF,TGTGCCAGCAGTGATGGGTTAGCGGGAGGGGGTGAGCAGTTCTTC
-,-,TRBJ2-7,TRBV29-1,17,CSVKEVSANPNQYEQYF,TGCAGCGTCAAAGAGGTCTCGGCAAATCCCAACCAATACGAGCAGTACTTC
-,TRBD1,TRBJ1-2,TRBV6-4,13,CASNLQGTYGYTF,TGTGCCAGCAACCTACAGGGGACCTATGGCTACACCTTC
-,-,TRBJ1-1,TRBV14,12,CASSQDYSEAFF,TGTGCCAGCAGCCAAGATTATTCTGAAGCTTTCTTT
few,-,TRBJ1-4,TRBV5-5,12,CASSLYNEKLFF,TGTGCCAGCTCCCTGTATAATGAAAAACTGTTTTTT
-,-,TRBJ2-1,TRBV5-1,12,CASSLAELEQFF,TGCGCCAGCAGCTTGGCCGAACTGGAGCAGTTCTTC
-,TRBD1,TRBJ2-7,TRBV11-2,16,CASSLGPGQGYYEQYF,TGTGCCAGCAGCTTAGGTCCGGGACAGGGATACTACGAGCAGTACTTC
-,-,TRBJ2-1,TRBV7-9,15,CASSKAGSPHNEQFF,TGTGCCAGCAGCAAGGCAGGGTCTCCTCACAATGAGCAGTTCTTC
-,-,TRBJ1-2,TRBV27,14,CASSVSLRGYGYTF,TGTGCCAGCAGTGTAAGCCTACGGGGCTATGGCTACACCTTC
once,TRBD1,TRBJ1-1,TRBV19,16,CASSVFAGTVNTEAFF,TGTGCCAGTTCGGTGTTCGCCGGGACAGTGAACACTGAAGCTTTCTTT
once,TRBD1,TRBJ2-3,TRBV5-1,15,CASSLQGDRTDTQYF,TGCGCCAGCAGCTTGCAGGGGGACCGCACAGATACGCAGTATTTT
-,TRBD1,TRBJ1-1,TRBV6-5,16,CASSSDRGRRNTEAFF,TGTGCCAGCAGTTCGGACAGGGGGCGTAGGAACACTGAAGCTTTCTTT
-,TRBD1,TRBJ2-3,TRBV10-1,15,CASSEPGQGTDTQYF,TGCGCCAGCAGTGAACCGGGACAGGGTACAGATACGCAGTATTTT
-,-,TRBJ1-1,TRBV12-3/TRBV12-4,13,CASSSPHREEAFF,TGTGCCAGCAGTTCGCCTCACAGGGAGGAAGCTTTCTTT
-,-,TRBJ2-5,TRBV3-1/TRBV3-2,15,CASSQIGGAQETQYF,TGTGCCAGCAGCCAAATAGGCGGAGCTCAAGAGACCCAGTACTTC